This TCR beta chain was captured in a study of control samples from healthy donors and cancer patients. The data were produced by immunoSEQ multiplex PCR, yet TCRdb's version contains in-frame clones alone and is incomplete. The profile shows about 170,000 clones, 90% to 95% of them singletons. Trimming removed 7 bases from V and 6 bases from J; junction bases left unmatched: 15. The CDR3 totals 15 residues. CDR1 is SQVTM, CDR2 ANQGSEA, per germline. The sequence was obtained from a woman aged 60-75 years in good health. The specimen was blood. The chain uses TRBV29-1 and TRBJ2-1; 7 nucleotides agree with TRBD2. The CDR3 nucleotides read TGCAGCGGTACCCCGGGACTAATGAAAGCCAATGAGCAGTTCTTC. Translation gives CSGTPGLMKANEQFF.